The clone carrying this TCR beta chain turned up a few times. Its target is not known. The data were obtained in a study of cytomegalovirus exposure and HLA in healthy donors. Regarding the study as a whole: CMV antigen specificity was confirmed in vitro for a few CMV-associated chains. Reports indicate that TCR beta sequences accurately predicted the HLA-A and HLA-B alleles of most subjects.

The V gene end was trimmed by 3 bases and the J gene end by 2 bases; junction bases not matched to a gene: 1. Looked up from germline, CDR1 is SGHTA and CDR2 is FQGNSA. The CDR3 is 15 amino acids. It was with 60 Vbeta and 13 Jbeta primers that the PCR ran. Profiled with immunoSEQ multiplex PCR; TCRdb holds only in-frame clones, not every one. This sample has roughly 110,000 clones, with around three quarters found just once. The chain recombines TRBV7-2 with TRBJ2-6; 7 bases map to TRBD2. The specimen was PBMCs. This receptor was identified in a boy aged 10-17 years in good health and CMV-seronegative. This CDR3 is CASSFGGAGANVLTF. DNA for the CDR3: TGTGCCAGCAGCTTTGGGGGGGCTGGGGCCAACGTCCTGACTTTC.